This TCR beta chain stems from a study of blood T cell repertoires in COVID-19. Across the whole study: COVID-19 samples collected from the United States, Italy and Spain covered acute and convalescent phases. Sources were T cells, B-cell-depleted T cells, or PBMCs; the material itself was cDNA or gDNA.

Authors' processing steps: Nucleated cell number was recorded as an estimate derived from reference gene primer amplification. The assay was immunoSEQ multiplex PCR, and TCRdb's table has in-frame clones only and misses some. Clonal size and the V and J genes are those of that table, whereas D and trimming came from the DNA. Here the sample spans roughly 330,000 clones, more than 70% being singletons. This sequence was found in a man aged 18 to 30 who had recovered from COVID-19. The sample comprised peripheral blood.

The CDR3 DNA follows: TGTGCCAGCTCACCAACTAGTCACTCCTACGAGCAGTACTTC. Amino acid sequence: CASSPTSHSYEQYF. The chain uses TRBV18 and TRBJ2-7; D possibly corresponds to TRBD2 (5 bases). This CDR3 is built from 14 residues. Trimming stripped 2 bases from V and 0 bases from J, with 8 bases between. CDR1 KGHSH and CDR2 LQKENI come from the germline V gene.